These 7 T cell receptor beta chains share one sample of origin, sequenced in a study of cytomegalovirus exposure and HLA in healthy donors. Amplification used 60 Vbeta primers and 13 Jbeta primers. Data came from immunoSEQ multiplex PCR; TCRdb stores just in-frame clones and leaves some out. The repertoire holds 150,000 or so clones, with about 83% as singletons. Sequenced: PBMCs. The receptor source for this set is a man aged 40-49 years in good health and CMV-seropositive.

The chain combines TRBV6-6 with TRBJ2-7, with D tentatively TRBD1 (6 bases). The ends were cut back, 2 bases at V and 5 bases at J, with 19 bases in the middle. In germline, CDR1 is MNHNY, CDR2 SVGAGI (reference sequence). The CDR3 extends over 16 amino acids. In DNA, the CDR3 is TGTGCCAGCAGTTACAATCAAGGCAGGGGCACGGACGAGCAGTACTTC. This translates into CASSYNQGRGTDEQYF.

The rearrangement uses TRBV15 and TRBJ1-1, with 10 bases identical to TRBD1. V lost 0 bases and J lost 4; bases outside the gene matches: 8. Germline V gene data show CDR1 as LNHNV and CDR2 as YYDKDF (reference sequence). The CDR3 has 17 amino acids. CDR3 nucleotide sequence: TGTGCCACCAGCAGAGATCCCCCGACAGGGGGCATCACTGAAGCTTTCTTT. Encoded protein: CATSRDPPTGGITEAFF.

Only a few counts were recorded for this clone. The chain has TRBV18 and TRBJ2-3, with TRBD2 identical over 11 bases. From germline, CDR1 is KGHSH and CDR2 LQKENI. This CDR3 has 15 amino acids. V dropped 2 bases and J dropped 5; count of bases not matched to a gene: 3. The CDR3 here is CASSPRLAGGDTQYF. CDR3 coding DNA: TGTGCCAGCTCACCAAGGCTAGCGGGAGGAGATACGCAGTATTTT.

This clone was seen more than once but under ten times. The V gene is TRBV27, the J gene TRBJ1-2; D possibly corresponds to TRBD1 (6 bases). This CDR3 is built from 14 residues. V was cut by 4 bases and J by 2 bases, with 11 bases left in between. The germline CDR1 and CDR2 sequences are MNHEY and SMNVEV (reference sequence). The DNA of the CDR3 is TGTGCCAGCAGTTCCATTACAGGGAACTATGGCTACACCTTC. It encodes CASSSITGNYGYTF.

The DNA of the CDR3 is TGCGCCAGCAGCCAAGACCGGGACAGGGGCACCTACGAGCAGTACTTC. This encodes CASSQDRDRGTYEQYF. The chain uses TRBV4-1 and TRBJ2-7; TRBD1 aligns across 10 bases. The CDR3 loop spans 16 amino acids. Germline lookup yields CDR1 MGHRA and CDR2 YSYEKL. The trim removed 0 bases at V and 2 bases at J, leaving 4 bases unmatched.

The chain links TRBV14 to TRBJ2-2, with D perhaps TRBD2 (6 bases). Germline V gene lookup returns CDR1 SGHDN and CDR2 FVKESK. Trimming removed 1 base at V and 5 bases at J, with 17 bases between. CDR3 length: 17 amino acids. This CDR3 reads CASSQGHTSMVTGELFF. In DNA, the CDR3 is TGTGCCAGCAGCCAAGGACACACTAGCATGGTAACCGGGGAGCTGTTTTTT.

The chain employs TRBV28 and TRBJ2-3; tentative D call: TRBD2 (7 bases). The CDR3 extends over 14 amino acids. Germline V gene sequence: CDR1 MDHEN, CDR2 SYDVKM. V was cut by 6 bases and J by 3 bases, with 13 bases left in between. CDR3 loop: CASRGGQGTDTQYF. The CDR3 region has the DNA TGTGCCAGCAGGGGGGGGCAGGGAACAGATACGCAGTATTTT.